The next 24 T cell receptor beta chains were all read from a single sample in a study of beta chain features in type 1 diabetes (dated by TCRdb to the late 2010s). The method behind the library was the immunoSEQ multiplex PCR assay. The entire amount of isolated RNA was reverse transcribed using the High Capacity cDNA Reverse Transcription Kit, so the sequenced TCRB transcripts were expressed ones. The immuneACCESS repertoire file appears here via TCRdb, limited to in-frame rearrangements. These files lack a portion of the clones; in checked studies, under half of the deficit traces to unresolved V genes, and the cause of the others is not known. The sample has approximately 140,000 clones on record, about 7% of them singletons. Of the sample, around 1.5% falls within the top ten clones. Sequencing was carried out using central memory CD4+ T cells from blood. The receptors shown here come from a woman between 25 and 40 years old in good health.

There are a few counts of this clone. This chain links TRBV5-4 with TRBJ2-2; D perhaps matches TRBD1 (5 bases). V was shortened by 5 bases and J by 6 bases, with 14 bases between the two germline ends. This CDR3 spans 14 amino acids. CDR1 is SGHNT, CDR2 YYREEE, per germline (reference sequence). CDR3: CASRQGEGSGELFF. In DNA, the CDR3 is TGTGCCAGCAGACAAGGGGAAGGGTCCGGGGAGCTGTTTTTT.

The CDR3 DNA reads TGTGCCAGCAGTGACGACAGGGCTAGGATAGAGACCCAGTACTTC. Translation gives CASSDDRARIETQYF. The rearrangement joins TRBV28 to TRBJ2-5; 7 nucleotides align to TRBD1. Looked up from germline, CDR1 is MDHEN and CDR2 is SYDVKM. The CDR3 consists of 15 residues. With V trimmed by 5 bases and J by 4 bases, 10 bases remained unmatched.

This clone has only a few counts. The V gene is TRBV4-3, the J gene TRBJ2-1; D might be TRBD1 (5 bases). The germline V gene has CDR1 LGHNA and CDR2 YSLEER. The germline V and J ends were trimmed by 1 base and 9 bases, with 10 bases remaining between them. CDR3 length: 13 amino acids. This CDR3 reads CASSQGSQGEQFF. CDR3 coding DNA: TGCGCCAGCAGCCAAGGGTCCCAGGGTGAGCAGTTCTTC.

In this sample, this clone turned up a few times. This rearrangement joins TRBV25-1 to TRBJ2-2, with TRBD1 matching over 7 bases. CDR3 length equals 16 residues. The V and J ends lost 4 bases and 4 bases, in that order; junction bases with no gene match: 9. Germline loops: CDR1 MGHDK, CDR2 SYGVNS. The CDR3 is CASSASTGTVTGELFF. The CDR3 DNA is TGTGCCAGCAGTGCCTCGACAGGGACGGTCACCGGGGAGCTGTTTTTT.

This clone was counted between two and nine times. The chain is built from TRBV28 and TRBJ2-2; 10 positions match TRBD2. The V gene end was trimmed by 7 bases and the J gene end by 5 bases; junction bases not matched to a gene: 4. The CDR3 contains 14 residues. Germline values: CDR1 MDHEN, CDR2 SYDVKM. CDR3 in amino acids: CASKAGGATGELFF. The CDR3 DNA reads as TGTGCCAGCAAAGCGGGAGGGGCGACCGGGGAGCTGTTTTTT.

The chain joins TRBV7-9 to TRBJ2-2; the match to TRBD1 covers 7 bases. Per germline, CDR1 SEHNR and CDR2 FQNEAQ (reference sequence). The CDR3 length is 17 residues. The trim removed 3 bases at V and 2 bases at J, leaving 9 bases unmatched. The CDR3 DNA reads TGTGCCAGCAGCTTCCCAAAGGGGGCAGGCAACACCGGGGAGCTGTTTTTT. Its protein is CASSFPKGAGNTGELFF.

This chain links TRBV6-6 with TRBJ1-1; tentatively, D is TRBD1 (5 bases). The germline V gene has CDR1 MNHNY and CDR2 SVGAGI (reference sequence). The V and J ends lost 7 bases and 7 bases respectively, with 10 bases between them. The CDR3 has 11 amino acids. The CDR3 DNA reads TGTGCCAGCACGGTGGGGCGTGAAGCTTTCTTT. Protein sequence: CASTVGREAFF.

The chain uses TRBV28 and TRBJ2-7; 9 bases fit TRBD1. The CDR3 is made up of 15 amino acids. Germline V gene data show CDR1 as MDHEN and CDR2 as SYDVKM. V lost 8 bases and J lost 0; bases outside the gene matches: 8. CDR3 amino acids: CASHTGTGSSYEQYF. The CDR3 nucleotides read TGTGCCAGCCACACCGGGACAGGGAGCTCCTACGAGCAGTACTTC. The full variable domain, with the rest looked up from reference TRBV28 and TRBJ2-7, is DVKVTQSSRYLVKRTGEKVFLECVQDMDHENMFWYRQDPGLGLRLIYFSYDVKMKEKGDIPEGYSVSREKKERFSLILESASTNQTSMYLCASHTGTGSSYEQYFGPGTRLTVT.

This clone was seen a few times. This chain links TRBV5-1 with TRBJ2-5, with D maybe TRBD2 (5 bases). Trimming cost V 1 base and J 5 bases, with 12 bases left between them. The CDR3 is made up of 14 amino acids. Germline-derived CDR1 and CDR2 are SGHRS and YFSETQ. The CDR3 bases are TGCGCCAGCAGCTTGACTCGAGGGAAGGAGACCCAGTACTTC. This gives the protein CASSLTRGKETQYF.

The chain has TRBV2 and TRBJ2-3; the match to TRBD2 covers 7 bases. The CDR3 consists of 13 residues. Trimming took 5 bases from V and 5 from J; bases not matched to a gene: 4. CDR1 and CDR2 from the germline V gene are SNHLY and FYNNEI. The CDR3 sequence is CASSREELDTQYF. The CDR3 nucleotides are TGTGCCAGCAGTCGGGAGGAGTTAGATACGCAGTATTTT.

The CDR3 spells CASILSSQGNYGYTF. DNA of the CDR3: TGTGCCAGCATCTTATCGTCACAGGGAAACTATGGCTACACCTTC. The gene calls are TRBV28 and TRBJ1-2, with D perhaps matching TRBD1 (6 bases). The CDR3 runs to 15 residues. Germline V gene sequence: CDR1 MDHEN, CDR2 SYDVKM. The V end lost 7 bases, the J end lost 2 bases, and 17 bases lay between the germline ends.

This rearrangement joins TRBV4-2 to TRBJ1-2; the match to TRBD1 covers 9 bases. The CDR3 sequence is 16 residues long. CDR1 and CDR2 from the germline V gene are LGHNA and YNFKEQ. With 4 bases clipped from V and 5 bases from J, the junction kept 11 bases outside the gene matches. CDR3 residues: CASSLALQGARYGYTF. The CDR3 coding sequence is TGTGCCAGCAGCCTAGCCCTACAGGGGGCTAGATATGGCTACACCTTC.

This clone came up a few times. The CDR3 DNA is TGCGCCAGCAGCCAAGATGTTGCGGACTATGGCTACACCTTC. Residues: CASSQDVADYGYTF. The rearrangement uses TRBV4-3 and TRBJ1-2; the D is unclear. The V and J ends lost 0 bases and 3 bases respectively, with 8 bases between them. CDR3 length: 14 residues. The germline CDR1 and CDR2 sequences are LGHNA and YSLEER.

The table lists this clone with many counts. CDR3 coding DNA: TGTGCCAGCAGCTTCTCGGGGGGTAGCACAGATACGCAGTATTTT. Protein: CASSFSGGSTDTQYF. The gene calls are TRBV7-3 and TRBJ2-3, with 7 bases lining up with TRBD2. Germline V gives CDR1 SGHTA, CDR2 FQGTGA. J was trimmed by 0 bases and V by 3 bases; bases with no gene match: 3. CDR3 length: 15 residues.

This chain joins TRBV7-2 and TRBJ1-5, with D perhaps TRBD1 (5 bases). CDR1 is SGHTA and CDR2 is FQGNSA in the germline V gene. This CDR3 is 16 amino acids long. V lost 5 bases to trimming and J lost 3 bases, with 17 bases between them. The CDR3 region is CASSPNGGTANQPQHF. CDR3 bases: TGTGCCAGCAGCCCTAACGGGGGAACGGCCAATCAGCCCCAGCATTTT.

There are many counts of this clone. The chain employs TRBV28 and TRBJ2-7; the D is unclear. This CDR3 has 12 residues. The V end was cut by 4 bases, the J end by 7 bases, with 11 bases between. Germline V lookup: CDR1 MDHEN, CDR2 SYDVKM. As DNA, the CDR3 is TGTGCCAGCAGTTCCCTATATAGTGAGCAGTACTTC. Translated: CASSSLYSEQYF.

This clone was detected many times. This rearrangement joins TRBV7-9 to TRBJ1-1, with D perhaps matching TRBD1 (6 bases). This CDR3 is 14 amino acids long. The V and J ends lost 7 bases and 4 bases respectively, with 16 bases between them. CDR1 and CDR2 (germline): SEHNR, FQNEAQ (reference sequence). CDR3 in DNA: TGTGCCAGCACCCCGGGTAGGGGGACCACTGAAGCTTTCTTT. Translating it yields CASTPGRGTTEAFF.

The gene calls are TRBV9 and TRBJ2-1; the match to TRBD2 covers 13 bases. Germline CDR1 SGDLS, CDR2 YYNGEE. The CDR3 totals 20 residues. Trimming cost V 4 bases and J 0 bases; bases outside gene matches: 13. The CDR3 coding sequence is TGTGCCAGCAGCCCTACGACTAGCGGGAGGTGGGTTGACTCCTACAATGAGCAGTTCTTC. Protein product: CASSPTTSGRWVDSYNEQFF. The variable domain in full, with the rest retrieved from reference TRBV9 and TRBJ2-1, is DSGVTQTPKHLITATGQRVTLRCSPRSGDLSVYWYQQSLDQGLQFLIQYYNGEERAKGNILERFSAQQFPDLHSELNLSSLELGDSALYFCASSPTTSGRWVDSYNEQFFGPGTRLTVL.

J is TRBJ2-7 and V is TRBV4-2, with D unresolved. The CDR3 has 13 residues. Germline CDR1 reads LGHNA; CDR2 reads YNFKEQ. V was pared by 2 bases and J by 4 bases, with 9 bases between. CDR3 amino acids: CASSQTPGYEQYF. CDR3 DNA: TGTGCCAGCAGCCAAACACCCGGGTACGAGCAGTACTTC.

The chain has TRBV14 and TRBJ1-1; D uncertain. Trimming took off 2 bases at V and 0 bases at J, with 7 bases between the two ends. The CDR3 runs to 14 residues. Germline V gene lookup returns CDR1 SGHDN and CDR2 FVKESK. The CDR3 protein is CASSQLTMNTEAFF. CDR3 DNA sequence: TGTGCCAGCAGCCAACTGACAATGAACACTGAAGCTTTCTTT.

The chain combines TRBV7-6 with TRBJ2-1; maybe TRBD1 (5 bases). V shed 3 bases and J shed 0 bases, with 9 bases lying between them. Germline lookup yields CDR1 SGHVS and CDR2 FNYEAQ. The CDR3 extends over 15 amino acids. CDR3 in amino acids: CASSFQGYSYNEQFF. The CDR3, as DNA: TGTGCCAGCAGCTTTCAGGGCTACTCCTACAATGAGCAGTTCTTC.

With respect to this clone: The same CDR3 arises from other DNA sequences in this sample as well. The rearrangement joins TRBV4-2 to TRBJ2-5, with TRBD2 matching 12 bases. The CDR3 runs 17 residues. CDR1 and CDR2 (germline): LGHNA, YNFKEQ. Trimming at V came to 1 base and at J to 2 bases, leaving 5 bases not matched to a gene. CDR3 sequence reads: CASSQGLAGGPQETQYF. CDR3 DNA sequence: TGTGCCAGCAGCCAAGGCCTAGCGGGAGGGCCTCAAGAGACCCAGTACTTC.

The table lists this clone with a few counts. The rearrangement joins TRBV5-1 to TRBJ2-1, with 10 bases lining up with TRBD2. J lost 5 bases, V lost 3 bases, and 5 bases had no gene match. CDR1 SGHRS and CDR2 YFSETQ come from the germline V gene. The CDR3 is made up of 15 amino acids. The CDR3: CASSSPSGRHNEQFF. The CDR3, as DNA: TGCGCCAGCAGCTCTCCTAGCGGGAGACACAATGAGCAGTTCTTC.

The rearrangement uses TRBV5-4 and TRBJ2-5, with 7 nucleotides matching TRBD2. CDR3 length: 15 amino acids. The junction had 3 bases not matched to a gene; V was cut back by 0 bases and J by 1 base. Germline V gives CDR1 SGHNT, CDR2 YYREEE (reference sequence). In nucleotides, the CDR3 is TGTGCCAGCAGCTTGGTAGTAGCGGGCCAAGAGACCCAGTACTTC. This sequence encodes CASSLVVAGQETQYF.